The rows below give T cell receptor beta chains drawn from one sample of a study of cytomegalovirus exposure and HLA in healthy donors. Assay: immunoSEQ multiplex PCR; the TCRdb copy retains only in-frame clones and omits some. The sample records 200,000 to 250,000 clones, more than 60% being singletons. Sample: PBMCs. The receptors stem from a man between 35 and 55 years old in good health and CMV-seronegative. The CDR3 runs from the conserved cysteine through the conserved F or W. The D gene is left open where the match is weak. A clone size is listed for some rows: how often the clone was seen (once, few, many), or a class if it is expanded.

J gene: TRBJ1-6; D gene: -; V gene: TRBV2; clone size: once; CDR3 DNA: TGTGCCAGCATGGAGGTTGGTTATTCACCCCTCCACTTT; CDR3 protein: CASMEVGYSPLHF
J gene: TRBJ1-5; D gene: -; V gene: TRBV19; clone size: -; CDR3 DNA: TGTGCCAGTAGGTACGGACAGCTCAATCAGCCCCAGCATTTT; CDR3 protein: CASRYGQLNQPQHF
J gene: TRBJ2-1; D gene: TRBD1; V gene: TRBV19; clone size: -; CDR3 DNA: TGTGCCAGTAGTGCCCTGCCGGGACAGATATACAATGAGCAGTTCTTC; CDR3 protein: CASSALPGQIYNEQFF
J gene: TRBJ2-5; D gene: -; V gene: TRBV7-2; clone size: -; CDR3 DNA: TGTGCCAGCAGCCAATCAGAAGAGACCCAGTACTTC; CDR3 protein: CASSQSEETQYF
J gene: TRBJ1-1; D gene: -; V gene: TRBV5-1; clone size: -; CDR3 DNA: TGCGCCAGCAGCCCAAGTAGCGGTGGGACTGAAGCTTTCTTT; CDR3 protein: CASSPSSGGTEAFF
J gene: TRBJ1-3; D gene: -; V gene: TRBV7-8; clone size: -; CDR3 DNA: TGTGCCAGCAGCCCCCGGACAGACGGCGGGGGAAACACCATATATTTT; CDR3 protein: CASSPRTDGGGNTIYF
J gene: TRBJ2-7; D gene: -; V gene: TRBV27; clone size: few; CDR3 DNA: TGTGCCAGCACTTCACAGGGATCTCCCTACGAGCAGTACTTC; CDR3 protein: CASTSQGSPYEQYF
J gene: TRBJ2-7; D gene: -; V gene: TRBV4-1; clone size: -; CDR3 DNA: TGCGCCAGCAGCAGACTAGGGCCCCACCTAGGCGAGCAGTACTTC; CDR3 protein: CASSRLGPHLGEQYF
J gene: TRBJ1-5; D gene: TRBD1; V gene: TRBV7-8; clone size: -; CDR3 DNA: TGTGCCAGCAGCTTAGGGGACAGGGGTATTGCGGCCCAGCATTTT; CDR3 protein: CASSLGDRGIAAQHF
J gene: TRBJ2-7; D gene: TRBD2; V gene: TRBV6-5; clone size: -; CDR3 DNA: TGTGCCAGCACTAAAGCGGGAGTATACGAGCAGTACTTC; CDR3 protein: CASTKAGVYEQYF
J gene: TRBJ2-7; D gene: -; V gene: TRBV6-4; clone size: -; CDR3 DNA: TGTGCCAGCAGCGAAGTGGCGGGGGCCATCTACGAGCAGTACTTC; CDR3 protein: CASSEVAGAIYEQYF
J gene: TRBJ1-5; D gene: -; V gene: TRBV5-1; clone size: -; CDR3 DNA: TGCGCCAGCAGCCGTAGACCAGGGAACAATCAGCCCCAGCATTTT; CDR3 protein: CASSRRPGNNQPQHF
J gene: TRBJ2-7; D gene: TRBD1; V gene: TRBV7-2; clone size: -; CDR3 DNA: TGTGCCAGCAGCTCAAGGGACAGAGTCTACGAGCAGTACTTC; CDR3 protein: CASSSRDRVYEQYF
J gene: TRBJ2-7; D gene: TRBD1; V gene: TRBV4-3; clone size: -; CDR3 DNA: TGCGCCAGCAGCCAAGAGTGGACAGGGGAATACGAGCAGTACTTC; CDR3 protein: CASSQEWTGEYEQYF
J gene: TRBJ2-7; D gene: TRBD2; V gene: TRBV5-1; clone size: -; CDR3 DNA: TGCGCCAGCAGCTGGTCGACTAGCGGCTACGAGCAGTACTTC; CDR3 protein: CASSWSTSGYEQYF
J gene: TRBJ2-6; D gene: -; V gene: TRBV7-9; clone size: few; CDR3 DNA: TGTGCCAGCACCTCGGCAGGGGCTTTAACCTCTGGGGCCAACGTCCTGACTTTC; CDR3 protein: CASTSAGALTSGANVLTF
J gene: TRBJ1-2; D gene: TRBD1; V gene: TRBV27; clone size: -; CDR3 DNA: TGTGCCAGCAGTCCGACAGGGTCGGGCTACACCTTC; CDR3 protein: CASSPTGSGYTF
J gene: TRBJ1-1; D gene: -; V gene: TRBV5-4; clone size: -; CDR3 DNA: TGTGCCAGCAGCCCGTACGGCACTGAAGCTTTCTTT; CDR3 protein: CASSPYGTEAFF
J gene: TRBJ1-4; D gene: -; V gene: TRBV7-9; clone size: once; CDR3 DNA: TGTGCCAGCAGCTTAGTAGGGGGGGGTGAAAAACTGTTTTTT; CDR3 protein: CASSLVGGGEKLFF
J gene: TRBJ2-7; D gene: -; V gene: TRBV7-9; clone size: -; CDR3 DNA: TGTGCCAGCAGCTTAGATATTCTACGACTGCAGTACTTC; CDR3 protein: CASSLDILRLQYF
J gene: TRBJ2-1; D gene: -; V gene: TRBV10-1; clone size: few; CDR3 DNA: TGCGCCACTCTGGGAGGGGGGAGGCCTCGTTACAATGAGCAGTTCTTC; CDR3 protein: CATLGGGRPRYNEQFF
J gene: TRBJ2-3; D gene: -; V gene: TRBV5-1; clone size: -; CDR3 DNA: TGCGCCAGCAGCATAGCGGATAGCACAGATACGCAGTATTTT; CDR3 protein: CASSIADSTDTQYF
J gene: TRBJ2-7; D gene: -; V gene: TRBV11-3; clone size: -; CDR3 DNA: TGTGCCAGCAGCAGTTCTAGGGGCGGCGCCTACGAGCAGTACTTC; CDR3 protein: CASSSSRGGAYEQYF
J gene: TRBJ2-6; D gene: -; V gene: TRBV15; clone size: -; CDR3 DNA: TGTGCCACCAGCCCGGCTGGGGCCAACGTCCTGACTTTC; CDR3 protein: CATSPAGANVLTF
J gene: TRBJ2-1; D gene: TRBD1; V gene: TRBV7-6; clone size: once; CDR3 DNA: TGTGCCAGCAGCTTAGCGGGGACAGAGTACAATGAGCAGTTCTTC; CDR3 protein: CASSLAGTEYNEQFF
J gene: TRBJ2-7; D gene: -; V gene: TRBV28; clone size: -; CDR3 DNA: TGTGCCAGCAGTTCGGACACCCGACGCTACGAGCAGTACTTC; CDR3 protein: CASSSDTRRYEQYF
J gene: TRBJ2-7; D gene: TRBD2; V gene: TRBV28; clone size: -; CDR3 DNA: TGTGCCAGCAGCTCACTAGCGGGAGGGCCACACGAGCAGTACTTC; CDR3 protein: CASSSLAGGPHEQYF
J gene: TRBJ2-1; D gene: -; V gene: TRBV2; clone size: -; CDR3 DNA: TGTGCCAGCAGTGAGGTCAGGATCAATGAGCAGTTCTTC; CDR3 protein: CASSEVRINEQFF
J gene: TRBJ1-5; D gene: TRBD1; V gene: TRBV28; clone size: once; CDR3 DNA: TGTGCCAGCAGTTTAGTACAGGGGGTTGCGGGGCCCCAGCATTTT; CDR3 protein: CASSLVQGVAGPQHF
J gene: TRBJ1-1; D gene: -; V gene: TRBV2; clone size: -; CDR3 DNA: TGTGCCAGCAGCCCTTTCGTAGGCAGGGGCACTGAAGCTTTCTTT; CDR3 protein: CASSPFVGRGTEAFF
J gene: TRBJ1-4; D gene: -; V gene: TRBV27; clone size: -; CDR3 DNA: TGTGCCAGCATGTCCGGGGGAGGCGGTGAAAAACTGTTTTTT; CDR3 protein: CASMSGGGGEKLFF
J gene: TRBJ2-1; D gene: TRBD2; V gene: TRBV5-1; clone size: -; CDR3 DNA: TGCGCCAGCAGCCCCGGGACTAGCGGCTACAATGAGCAGTTCTTC; CDR3 protein: CASSPGTSGYNEQFF